The source of this T cell receptor (beta chain) is a study of blood T cell repertoires in COVID-19. Background on the study: Acute and convalescent COVID-19 samples came from the United States, Italy and Spain. Sources were T cells, B-cell-depleted T cells, or PBMCs; the material itself was cDNA or gDNA.

CDR1 is MDHEN, CDR2 SYDVKM, per germline. CDR3 length: 8 residues. V lost 5 bases to trimming and J lost 13 bases, with 3 bases between them. Under the authors' procedure: Counts of nucleated cells, estimated from reference gene primer amplification, were obtained. Generated by immunoSEQ multiplex PCR, the TCRdb table keeps only in-frame clones and is missing some. That table supplies the V and J calls and clone size; D and trimming were determined from the DNA. The data contain approximately 140,000 clones, 80% to 90% of them singletons. This sequence was found in a man aged 60 to 75 with active or convalescent COVID-19. Material: peripheral blood. This chain connects TRBV28 to TRBJ2-1; D is undetermined. DNA for the CDR3: TGTGCCAGCAGTCCACAGTTCTTC. It yields the protein CASSPQFF.